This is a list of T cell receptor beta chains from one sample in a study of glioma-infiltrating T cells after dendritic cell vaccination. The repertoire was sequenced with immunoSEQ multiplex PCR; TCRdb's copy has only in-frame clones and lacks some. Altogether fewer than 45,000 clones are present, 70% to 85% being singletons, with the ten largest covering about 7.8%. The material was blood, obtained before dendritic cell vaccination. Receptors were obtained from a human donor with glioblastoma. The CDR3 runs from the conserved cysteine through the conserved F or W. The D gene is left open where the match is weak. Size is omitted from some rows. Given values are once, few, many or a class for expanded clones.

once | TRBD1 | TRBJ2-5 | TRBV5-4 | TGTGCCAGCACGTCAGCCAGGGGGCAGGAGACCCAGTACTTC | CASTSARGQETQYF
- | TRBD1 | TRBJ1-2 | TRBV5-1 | TGCGCCAGCAGCTTGGAGGGGGCTGGTTCATATGGCTACACCTTC | CASSLEGAGSYGYTF
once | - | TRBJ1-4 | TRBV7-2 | TGTGCCAGCAAACGGGGGGGTGAAAAACTGTTTTTT | CASKRGGEKLFF
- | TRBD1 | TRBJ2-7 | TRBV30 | TGTGCCTGGAGTGGGGGGACAGGGGGGACCTACGAGCAGTACTTC | CAWSGGTGGTYEQYF
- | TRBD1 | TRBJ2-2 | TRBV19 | TGTGCCAGTAGTGCAGGGGGAAGCTCTTATTTGTCCGGGGAGCTGTTTTTT | CASSAGGSSYLSGELFF
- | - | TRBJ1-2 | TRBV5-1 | TGCGCCAGCAGCTTGTACGGTAACTATGGCTACACCTTC | CASSLYGNYGYTF
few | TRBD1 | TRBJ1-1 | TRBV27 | TGTGCCAGCTTCCCCCGACTGACAGGGTTAACTGAAGCTTTCTTT | CASFPRLTGLTEAFF
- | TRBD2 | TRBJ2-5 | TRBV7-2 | TGTGCCAGCAGCCGGACTAGGTCCCAAGAGACCCAGTACTTC | CASSRTRSQETQYF
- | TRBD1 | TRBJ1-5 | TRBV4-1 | TGCGCCAGCAGCCAAGAACCGGACAGGGGTTTCAATCAGCCCCAGCATTTT | CASSQEPDRGFNQPQHF
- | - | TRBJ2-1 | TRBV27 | TGTGCCAGCAGTTCAAGGACAGTCTATAGCTCCTACAATGAGCAGTTCTTC | CASSSRTVYSSYNEQFF
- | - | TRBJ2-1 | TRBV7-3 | TGTGCCAGCAGCTTAACCCCCGGTGAGCAGTTCTTC | CASSLTPGEQFF
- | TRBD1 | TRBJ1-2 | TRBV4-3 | TGCGCCAGCAGCCGGGAGGACAGGGAGTATGGCTACACCTTC | CASSREDREYGYTF
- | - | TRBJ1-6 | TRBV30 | TGTGCCTGGAGTGGCAGGGGTTTTTCACCCCTCCACTTT | CAWSGRGFSPLHF